This is a list of T cell receptor beta chains from one sample in a study of Graves' ophthalmopathy and Graves' hyperthyroidism. MiXCR, applied by TCRdb to the multiplex PCR reads, yields one record per CDR3 protein. The repertoire holds about 420,000 distinct CDR3 sequences, with roughly 20% as singletons. Sequencing was performed on peripheral blood. The receptors originated from a woman younger than 30 with stable Graves' hyperthyroidism. CDR3s include the opening cysteine and the closing phenylalanine or tryptophan. Each record gives: clone size, J gene, D gene, V gene, CDR3 DNA, CDR3 protein. The D gene is left open where the match is weak. Where a row states a size, it is once, few, many or the class of an expanded clone; other rows omit it.

>-|TRBJ1-6|TRBD1|TRBV7-3
TGTGCCAGCAGCTTAGTCCACCATACCGGGACAGCCAATTCACCCCTCCACTTT
CASSLVHHTGTANSPLHF
>many|TRBJ1-1|-|TRBV6-2/TRBV6-3
TGTGCCAGCACTCGGGGGGGCCACACTGAAGCTTTCTTT
CASTRGGHTEAFF
>many|TRBJ1-2|-|TRBV27
TGTGCCAGCAGTCCGAATGGAGGGAACTATGGCTACACCTTC
CASSPNGGNYGYTF
>-|TRBJ2-2|-|TRBV7-9
TGTGCCAGCCGAAGTGGATCGAACACCGGGGAGCTGTTTTTT
CASRSGSNTGELFF
>many|TRBJ1-1|-|TRBV2
TGTGCCACCTGCTGGGGGGGTGATGGCCCGAACACTGAAGCTTTCTTT
CATCWGGDGPNTEAFF
>many|TRBJ1-5|-|TRBV12-3/TRBV12-4
TGTGCCAGCAGCCACACACCCGGGGTCAATCAGCCCCAGCATTTT
CASSHTPGVNQPQHF
>many|TRBJ1-2|TRBD1|TRBV30
TGTGCCTGGACCCCCCAACAGGGGATCGGCTACACCTTC
CAWTPQQGIGYTF
>many|TRBJ1-6|-|TRBV7-8
TGTGCCAGCAGCTTAGGGCAGTTTAATTCACCCCTCCACTTT
CASSLGQFNSPLHF
>many|TRBJ2-5|-|TRBV9
TGTGCCAGCAGCGTAGAGGTGGGAGCAGAGACCCAGTACTTC
CASSVEVGAETQYF
>-|TRBJ2-5|-|TRBV12-5
TGTGCTAGTGCCATAGGGGGGCGGGGAGAGACCCAGTACTTC
CASAIGGRGETQYF
>many|TRBJ2-5|-|TRBV6-4
TGTGCCAGCAGTGAGGTCCAAGAGACCCAGTACTTC
CASSEVQETQYF
>many|TRBJ2-7|TRBD2|TRBV7-2
TGTGCCAGCAGCTTTAGGGGACTAGCGGGAGAAACCGAGCAGTACTTC
CASSFRGLAGETEQYF
>many|TRBJ2-7|-|TRBV15
TGTGCCACCAGCAGAGATCCGGGGTCCTACGAGCAGTACTTC
CATSRDPGSYEQYF
>many|TRBJ2-5|TRBD2|TRBV20-1
TGCAGTGCTAGAGATCTAGGGAGGGGAGAGACCCAGTACTTC
CSARDLGRGETQYF
>-|TRBJ2-5|TRBD2|TRBV4-3
TGCGCCAGCAGCCAGGTCTGGGGACTAAAAGAGACCCAGTACTTC
CASSQVWGLKETQYF
>many|TRBJ2-7|-|TRBV11-3
TGTGCCAGCAGCCCCGGAGCGGACAACTACGAGCAGTACTTC
CASSPGADNYEQYF
>-|TRBJ2-6|-|TRBV30
TGTGCCTGGGTACCCTCTGGGGCCAACGTCCTGACTTTC
CAWVPSGANVLTF
>-|TRBJ2-5|TRBD1|TRBV28
TGTGCCAGCAGTCACACAGGGGGTCAAGAGACCCAGTACTTC
CASSHTGGQETQYF
>many|TRBJ2-7|TRBD1|TRBV7-3
TGTGCCAGCAGCCCGGCAGGGGGCTCCTACGAGCAGTACTTC
CASSPAGGSYEQYF
>many|TRBJ1-5|-|TRBV6-1
TGTGCCAGCAGGGGGACCCTATATCAGCCCCAGCATTTT
CASRGTLYQPQHF
>few|TRBJ1-5|TRBD1|TRBV6-1
TGTGCCAGCAGTACCGGGACAGCTCAGCCCCAGCATTTT
CASSTGTAQPQHF
>-|TRBJ2-1|-|TRBV6-1
TGTGCCAGCAGCCAAGGTGTAGGGTACAATGAGCAGTTCTTC
CASSQGVGYNEQFF
>many|TRBJ2-7|-|TRBV5-1
TGCGCCAGCAGCTCCACCCTGACCAAATACGAGCAGTACTTC
CASSSTLTKYEQYF